This T cell receptor beta chain was identified in a study of OX40 agonist ivuxolimab in advanced cancers. About the research overall: Partial responses were achieved by three patients, of whom one had hepatocellular carcinoma and two had cutaneous melanoma. Notes on the study in general: In the 0.1 to 3.0 mg/kg range, CD4+ and CD8+ blood T cells had expanded clonally by week 6. Low normalized T-cell clonal expansion was additionally recorded for some nonresponders.

The method was immunoSEQ multiplex PCR; TCRdb's version includes in-frame clones alone and lacks a portion of them. The sample consists of tens of thousands of clones, around 74% of them appearing once. This clone was seen only a few times. Its antigen remains unknown. This CDR3 has 13 amino acids. Germline CDR1 and CDR2: MNHEY and SVGAGI. Trimming left V 6 bases short and J 8 bases short, with 13 bases between. The chain is built from TRBV6-5 and TRBJ1-4; D is perhaps TRBD1 (5 bases). This clonotype originated in an adult with an advanced solid tumor such as melanoma, head and neck, liver or kidney cancer. The source material was CD4+ or CD8+ T cells sorted from blood, sampled in a trial of the OX40 agonist ivuxolimab. The CDR3 nucleotides read TGTGCCAGCAGGGGAGGGGTGGCGGAAAAACTGTTTTTT. This encodes CASRGGVAEKLFF.